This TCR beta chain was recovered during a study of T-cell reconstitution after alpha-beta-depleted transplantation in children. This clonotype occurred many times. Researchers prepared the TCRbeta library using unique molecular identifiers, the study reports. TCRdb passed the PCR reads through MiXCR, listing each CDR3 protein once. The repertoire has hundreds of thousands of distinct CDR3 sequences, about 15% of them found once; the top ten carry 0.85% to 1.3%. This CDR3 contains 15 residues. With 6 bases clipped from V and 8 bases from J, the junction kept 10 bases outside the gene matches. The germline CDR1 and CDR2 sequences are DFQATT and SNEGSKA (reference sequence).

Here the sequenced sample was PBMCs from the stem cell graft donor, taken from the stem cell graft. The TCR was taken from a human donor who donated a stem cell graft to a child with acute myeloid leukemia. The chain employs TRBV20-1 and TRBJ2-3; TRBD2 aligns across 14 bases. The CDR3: CSAPPRTSGGSTQYF. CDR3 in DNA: TGCAGTGCCCCTCCCCGGACTAGCGGGGGGAGTACGCAGTATTTT.